This T cell receptor (beta chain) was captured in a study of CD8+ T cells in alopecia areata. In the study overall: Twice a day, 5 to 10 mg of oral tofacitinib was administered to treated patients. General study findings and limits: The study found TCR sharing across patients less clear than in mice, possibly for HLA reasons. Especially in alopecia totalis/universalis, lesional scalp showed greater clonality than normal scalp did.

The CDR3 consists of 14 residues. Per germline, CDR1 SGHDN and CDR2 FVKESK. The V gene lost 1 base and the J gene lost 9 bases, with 13 bases spanning the gap. PBMCs served as the source from which CD4+ and CD8+ T cells were sorted. This clone was detected ten times or more. The antigen is not known. Following RNA extraction, reverse transcription yielded cDNA that acted as the sequencing template. Clones were sequenced by immunoSEQ multiplex PCR, and TCRdb holds only the in-frame ones, with some missing. The table lists 200,000 or so clones, around 62% of them singletons, with 0.45% in the top ten. The sample here was CD4+ T cells sorted from blood, taken at week 0. The chain has TRBV14 and TRBJ2-1; D is perhaps TRBD2 (5 bases). This receptor was identified in a human donor with alopecia areata. CDR3 loop: CASSQVTVGGEQFF. For the CDR3, the DNA is TGTGCCAGCAGCCAAGTGACGGTTGGAGGTGAGCAGTTCTTC.